These 4 T cell receptor beta chains were sequenced from one sample in a study of tumor-infiltrating lymphocytes in primary liver carcinoma. Bulk tissue was left unsorted, and RNA and DNA were co-extracted from about 20-30 mg of it. Synthesis of TCR beta cDNA was carried out from 450 to 500 ng total RNA with a constant-region primer. Slightly modified ARM-PCR with three nested multiplex PCR rounds yielded TCR beta libraries. Two initial PCR rounds of around 10 cycles each paired TRBV1-TRBV30 forward primers with a C-beta reverse primer. TCRdb re-analysed the multiplex PCR reads in MiXCR, keeping a single row per CDR3 protein. The table has approximately 76,000 distinct CDR3 sequences, over 55% seen once. The sequenced material came from liver tumor tissue from sampling region 4. Subset given: tumor region T4, right-lateral pole. All receptors derive from a woman aged 55-69 years with primary liver carcinoma and hepatitis B virus infection.

This clonotype has ten or more counts. The rearrangement links TRBV29-1 to TRBJ2-3; no reliable D call. Trimming took off 7 bases at V and 2 bases at J, with 4 bases between the two ends. The germline CDR1 and CDR2 sequences are SQVTM and ANQGSEA. This CDR3 is built from 10 residues. DNA of the CDR3: TGCAGCGAAAACACAGATACGCAGTATTTT. Translated, it gives CSENTDTQYF.

A word on this clonotype: Mismatch with germline at one junction end may stem from a read error. This chain joins TRBV4-2 and TRBJ2-5, with a tentative D call TRBD2 (6 bases). Germline lookup yields CDR1 LGHNA and CDR2 YNFKEQ. The CDR3 contains 15 residues. The CDR3 protein is CASSQTISGQETQCF. The CDR3 DNA follows: TGTGCCAGCAGCCAAACAATTAGCGGACAAGAGACCCAGTGCTTC.

This clonotype has a count of ten or more. This CDR3 reads CASSRQGSSYEQYF. The CDR3 nucleotides are TGTGCCAGCAGCCGACAGGGAAGCTCCTACGAGCAGTACTTC. The rearrangement uses TRBV5-5 and TRBJ2-7; TRBD1 matches 7 bases. Looked up from germline, CDR1 is SGHKS and CDR2 is YYEKEE (reference sequence). V trimming: 4 bases; J trimming: 0 bases; junction bases outside the gene matches: 4. The length of the CDR3 is 14 residues. Drawing the rest from reference TRBV5-5 and TRBJ2-7, the complete variable domain is DAGVTQSPTHLIKTRGQQVTLRCSPISGHKSVSWYQQVLGQGPQFIFQYYEKEERGRGNFPDRFSARQFPNYSSELNVNALLLGDSALYLCASSRQGSSYEQYFGPGTRLTVT.

About this clonotype itself: No conserved phenylalanine or tryptophan ends this CDR3, so it is likely a read error. The chain is built from TRBV5-5 and TRBJ2-5, with D hard to call. CDR1 and CDR2 from the germline V gene are SGHKS and YYEKEE (reference sequence). The CDR3 runs 15 residues. The CDR3 DNA reads as TGTGCCAGCAGCTTTGGATTCATGAACCAAAAGACCCAGTACTCC. Amino acids: CASSFGFMNQKTQYS.